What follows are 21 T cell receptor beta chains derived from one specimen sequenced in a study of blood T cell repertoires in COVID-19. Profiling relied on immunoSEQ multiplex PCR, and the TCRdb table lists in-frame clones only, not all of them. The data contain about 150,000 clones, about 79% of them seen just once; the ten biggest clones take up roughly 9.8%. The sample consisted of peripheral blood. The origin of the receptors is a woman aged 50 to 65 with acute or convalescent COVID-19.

The CDR3 reads CASSLGGLRNTEAFF. CDR3 in DNA: TGCGCCAGCAGCTTGGGCGGGCTCCGAAACACTGAAGCTTTCTTT. This chain connects TRBV5-1 to TRBJ1-1, with D uncertain. Germline values: CDR1 SGHRS, CDR2 YFSETQ. CDR3 length: 15 residues. V lost 0 bases and J 2 bases, leaving 11 bases between the germline ends.

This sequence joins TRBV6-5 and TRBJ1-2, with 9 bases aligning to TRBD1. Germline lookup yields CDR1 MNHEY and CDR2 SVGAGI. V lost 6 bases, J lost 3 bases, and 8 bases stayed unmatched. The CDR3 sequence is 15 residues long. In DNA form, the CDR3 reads TGTGCCAGCAGAAGCCTAGGACAGGGGCACTATGGCTACACCTTC. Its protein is CASRSLGQGHYGYTF.

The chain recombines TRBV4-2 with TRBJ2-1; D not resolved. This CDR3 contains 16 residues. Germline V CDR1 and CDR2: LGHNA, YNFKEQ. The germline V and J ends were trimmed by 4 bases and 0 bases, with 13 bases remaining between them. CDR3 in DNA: TGTGCCAGCAGCCGAAAGGAGACGAGCTCCTACAATGAGCAGTTCTTC. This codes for CASSRKETSSYNEQFF.

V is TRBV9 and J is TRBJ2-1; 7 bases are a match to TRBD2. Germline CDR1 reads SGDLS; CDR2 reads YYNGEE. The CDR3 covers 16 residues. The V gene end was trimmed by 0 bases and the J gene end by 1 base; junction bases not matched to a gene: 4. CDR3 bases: TGTGCCAGCAGCGTAGAAAGACTAGCTTCCTACAATGAGCAGTTCTTC. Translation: CASSVERLASYNEQFF.

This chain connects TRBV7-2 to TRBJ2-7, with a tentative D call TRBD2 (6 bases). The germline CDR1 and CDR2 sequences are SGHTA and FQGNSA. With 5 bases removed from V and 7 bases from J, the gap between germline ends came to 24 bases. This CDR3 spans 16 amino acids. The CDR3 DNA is TGTGCCAGCAGCCAATCGGGCGGAGGGCCCTTACGTGAGCAGTACTTC. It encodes CASSQSGGGPLREQYF.

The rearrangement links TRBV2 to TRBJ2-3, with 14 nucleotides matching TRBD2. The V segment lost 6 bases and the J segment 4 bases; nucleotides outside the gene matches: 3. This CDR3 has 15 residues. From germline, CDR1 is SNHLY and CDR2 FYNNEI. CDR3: CASRGLAGVSDTQYF. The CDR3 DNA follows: TGTGCCAGCAGGGGACTAGCGGGAGTCTCAGATACGCAGTATTTT.

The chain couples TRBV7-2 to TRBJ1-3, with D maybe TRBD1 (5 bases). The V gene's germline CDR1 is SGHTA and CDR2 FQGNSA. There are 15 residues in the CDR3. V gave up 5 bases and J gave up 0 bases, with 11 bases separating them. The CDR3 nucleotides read TGTGCCAGCAGCCGGGGGTCGCACTCTGGAAACACCATATATTTT. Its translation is CASSRGSHSGNTIYF.

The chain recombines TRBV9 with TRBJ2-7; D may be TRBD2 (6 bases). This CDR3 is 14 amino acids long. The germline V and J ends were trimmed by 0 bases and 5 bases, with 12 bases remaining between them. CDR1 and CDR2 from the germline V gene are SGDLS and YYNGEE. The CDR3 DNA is TGTGCCAGCAGCGTAGCGGGAGTTGGCGACGAGCAGTACTTC. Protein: CASSVAGVGDEQYF.

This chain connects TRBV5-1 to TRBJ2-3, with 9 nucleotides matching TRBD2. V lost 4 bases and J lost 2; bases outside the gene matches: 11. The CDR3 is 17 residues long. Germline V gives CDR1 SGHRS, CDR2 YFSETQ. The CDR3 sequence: CASSQTPREGNTDTQYF. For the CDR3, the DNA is TGCGCCAGCAGCCAAACCCCGCGGGAGGGGAACACAGATACGCAGTATTTT.

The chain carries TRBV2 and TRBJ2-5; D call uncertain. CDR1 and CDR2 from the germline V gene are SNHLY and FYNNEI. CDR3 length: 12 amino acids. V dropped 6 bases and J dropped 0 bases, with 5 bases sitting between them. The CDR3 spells CASSGYQETQYF. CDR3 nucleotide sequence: TGTGCCAGCAGCGGGTACCAAGAGACCCAGTACTTC.

The CDR3 reads CASSSRTGGVETQYF. In DNA, the CDR3 is TGTGCCAGCAGTTCGAGAACGGGAGGGGTAGAGACCCAGTACTTC. This chain links TRBV5-4 with TRBJ2-5, with 8 bases aligning to TRBD2. Trimming removed 5 bases from V and 4 bases from J; junction bases left unmatched: 10. The CDR3 runs 15 residues. Germline CDR1 is SGHNT and CDR2 is YYREEE (reference sequence).

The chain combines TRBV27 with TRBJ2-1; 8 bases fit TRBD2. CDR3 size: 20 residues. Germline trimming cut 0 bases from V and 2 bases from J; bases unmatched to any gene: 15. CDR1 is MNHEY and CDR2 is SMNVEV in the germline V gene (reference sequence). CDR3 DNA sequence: TGTGCCAGCAGTTTATCGGGGGCCGGAGCGGGAGTATCCCCCTACAATGAGCAGTTCTTC. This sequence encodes CASSLSGAGAGVSPYNEQFF.

The CDR3 DNA sequence: TGTGCCAGCTCACCGCGGGAGGGAGGCAGGGAGACCCAGTACTTC. Amino acid sequence: CASSPREGGRETQYF. V usage is TRBV18 and J usage is TRBJ2-5; TRBD2 matches 9 bases. CDR1 and CDR2 from the germline V gene are KGHSH and LQKENI. The CDR3 consists of 15 residues. V was clipped by 3 bases and J by 5 bases; unmatched bases: 7. Full variable domain (remainder filled in from reference TRBV18 and TRBJ2-5): NAGVMQNPRHLVRRRGQEARLRCSPMKGHSHVYWYRQLPEEGLKFMVYLQKENIIDESGMPKERFSAEFPKEGPSILRIQQVVRGDSAAYFCASSPREGGRETQYFGPGTRLLVL.

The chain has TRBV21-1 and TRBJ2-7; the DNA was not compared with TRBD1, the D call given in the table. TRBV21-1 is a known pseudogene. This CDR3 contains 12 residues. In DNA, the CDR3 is TGTGCCAGCAGCAAGAGGGGGAGTGTGCAGTACTTC. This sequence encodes CASSKRGSVQYF.

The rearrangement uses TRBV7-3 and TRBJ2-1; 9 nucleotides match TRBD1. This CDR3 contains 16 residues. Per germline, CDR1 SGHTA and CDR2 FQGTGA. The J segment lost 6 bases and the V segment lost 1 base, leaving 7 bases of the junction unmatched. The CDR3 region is CASSLKGQGGGNEQFF. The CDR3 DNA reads TGTGCCAGCAGCTTAAAGGGACAGGGAGGGGGCAATGAGCAGTTCTTC.

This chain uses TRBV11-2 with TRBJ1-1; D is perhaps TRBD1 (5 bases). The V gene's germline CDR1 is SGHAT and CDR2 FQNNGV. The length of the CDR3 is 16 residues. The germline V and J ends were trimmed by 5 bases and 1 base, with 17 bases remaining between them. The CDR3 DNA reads TGTGCCAGCAGCCTAGCCCAGGGCTTGGGGAACACTGAAGCTTTCTTT. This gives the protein CASSLAQGLGNTEAFF.

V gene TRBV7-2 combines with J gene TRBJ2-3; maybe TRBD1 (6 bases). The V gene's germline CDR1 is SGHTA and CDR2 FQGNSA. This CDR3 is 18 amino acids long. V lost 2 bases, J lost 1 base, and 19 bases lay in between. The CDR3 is CASSLSRKVGGGTDTQYF. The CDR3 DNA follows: TGTGCCAGCAGCTTAAGCCGTAAGGTAGGGGGAGGCACAGATACGCAGTATTTT.

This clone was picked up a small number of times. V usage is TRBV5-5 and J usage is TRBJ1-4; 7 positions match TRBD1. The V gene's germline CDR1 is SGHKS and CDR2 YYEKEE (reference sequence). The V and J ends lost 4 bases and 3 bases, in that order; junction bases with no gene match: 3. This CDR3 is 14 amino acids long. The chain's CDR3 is CASSTGQSNEKLFF. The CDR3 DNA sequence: TGTGCCAGCAGCACGGGACAGTCTAATGAAAAACTGTTTTTT.

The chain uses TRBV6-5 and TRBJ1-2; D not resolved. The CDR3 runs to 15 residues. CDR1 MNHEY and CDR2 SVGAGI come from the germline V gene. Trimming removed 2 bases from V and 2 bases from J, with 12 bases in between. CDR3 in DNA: TGTGCCAGCAGTTACAGTTTTCAGTTAAACTATGGCTACACCTTC. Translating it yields CASSYSFQLNYGYTF.

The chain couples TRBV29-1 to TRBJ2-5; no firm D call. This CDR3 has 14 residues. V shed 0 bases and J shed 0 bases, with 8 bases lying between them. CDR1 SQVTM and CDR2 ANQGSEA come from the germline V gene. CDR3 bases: TGCAGCGTTGAAGATCACGCGGACCAAGAGACCCAGTACTTC. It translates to CSVEDHADQETQYF.

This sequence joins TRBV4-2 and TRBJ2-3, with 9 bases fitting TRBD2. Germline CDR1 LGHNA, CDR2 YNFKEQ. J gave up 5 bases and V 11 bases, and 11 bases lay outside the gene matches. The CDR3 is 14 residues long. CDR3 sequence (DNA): TGTGCCGGCTCCCAGGGACTAGCTGGAGATACGCAGTATTTT. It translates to CAGSQGLAGDTQYF.